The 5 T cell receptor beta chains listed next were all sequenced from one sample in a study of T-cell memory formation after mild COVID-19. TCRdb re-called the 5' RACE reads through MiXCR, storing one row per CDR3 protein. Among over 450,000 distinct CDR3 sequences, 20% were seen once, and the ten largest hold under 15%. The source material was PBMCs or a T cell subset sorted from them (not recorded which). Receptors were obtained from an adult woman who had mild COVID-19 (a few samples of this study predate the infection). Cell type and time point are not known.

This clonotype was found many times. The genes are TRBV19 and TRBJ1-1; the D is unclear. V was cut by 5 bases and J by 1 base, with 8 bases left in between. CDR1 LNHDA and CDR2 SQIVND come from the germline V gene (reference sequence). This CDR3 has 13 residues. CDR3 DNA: TGTGCCAGTAGTCTATACGGGAACACTGAAGCTTTCTTT. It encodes CASSLYGNTEAFF. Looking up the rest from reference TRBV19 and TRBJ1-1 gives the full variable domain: DGGITQSPKYLFRKEGQNVTLSCEQNLNHDAMYWYRQDPGQGLRLIYYSQIVNDFQKGDIAEGYSVSREKKESFPLTVTSAQKNPTAFYLCASSLYGNTEAFFGQGTRLTVV.

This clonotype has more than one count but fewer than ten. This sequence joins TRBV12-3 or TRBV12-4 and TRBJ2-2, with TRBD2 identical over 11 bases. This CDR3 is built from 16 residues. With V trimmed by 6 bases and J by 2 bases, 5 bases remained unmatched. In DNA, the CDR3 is TGTGCCAGCAGCTTCCTAGCGGGAGGAAACACCGGGGAGCTGTTTTTT. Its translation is CASSFLAGGNTGELFF.

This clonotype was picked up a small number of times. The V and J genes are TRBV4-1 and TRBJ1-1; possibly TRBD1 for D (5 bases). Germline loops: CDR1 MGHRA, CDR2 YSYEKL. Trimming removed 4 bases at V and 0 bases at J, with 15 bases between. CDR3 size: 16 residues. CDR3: CASSPQGPGMNTEAFF. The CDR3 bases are TGCGCCAGCAGCCCCCAAGGCCCAGGGATGAACACTGAAGCTTTCTTT.

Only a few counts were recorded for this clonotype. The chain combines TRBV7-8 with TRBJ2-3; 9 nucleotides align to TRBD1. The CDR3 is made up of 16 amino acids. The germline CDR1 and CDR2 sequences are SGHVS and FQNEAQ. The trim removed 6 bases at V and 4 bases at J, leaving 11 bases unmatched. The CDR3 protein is CASRIPGQGIPDTQYF. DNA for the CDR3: TGTGCCAGCAGAATCCCGGGACAGGGAATTCCAGATACGCAGTATTTT.

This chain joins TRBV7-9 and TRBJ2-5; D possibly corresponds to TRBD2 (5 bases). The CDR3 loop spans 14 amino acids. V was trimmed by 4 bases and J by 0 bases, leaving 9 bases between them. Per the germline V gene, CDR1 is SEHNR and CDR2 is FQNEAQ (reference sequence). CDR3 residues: CASSYSGNQETQYF. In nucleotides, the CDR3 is TGTGCCAGCAGCTACTCCGGGAACCAAGAGACCCAGTACTTC.